The 5 T cell receptor beta chains below all came from one sample that was sequenced in a study of OX40 agonist ivuxolimab in advanced cancers. Assay: immunoSEQ multiplex PCR; the TCRdb copy retains only in-frame clones and omits some. In the table there are 69,000 or so clones, 88% of which are singletons. The input for sequencing was CD4+ or CD8+ T cells sorted from blood, taken in a trial of the OX40 agonist ivuxolimab. The receptors here all came from an adult with an advanced solid tumor such as melanoma, head and neck, liver or kidney cancer.

This chain links TRBV7-9 with TRBJ2-7; TRBD1 agrees at 7 bases. Per germline, CDR1 SEHNR and CDR2 FQNEAQ (reference sequence). Unmatched junction bases numbered 8, after V lost 2 bases and J lost 1 base. The CDR3 spans 16 residues. Here the CDR3 DNA reads TGTGCCAGCAGCTTATTACTGACAGGGACGTCCTACGAGCAGTACTTC. It encodes CASSLLLTGTSYEQYF.

V is TRBV5-1 and J is TRBJ2-3, with D possibly matching TRBD2 (5 bases). Between the trimmed V and J ends, which lost 1 base and 6 bases, there was a span of 9 bases. Germline assignment: CDR1 SGHRS and CDR2 YFSETQ. CDR3 size: 13 residues. This chain's CDR3 is CASSLIPGDTQYF. In DNA, the CDR3 is TGCGCCAGCAGCTTGATCCCGGGGGATACGCAGTATTTT.

This rearrangement joins TRBV4-1 to TRBJ2-1, with 8 bases matching TRBD1. CDR1 is MGHRA and CDR2 is YSYEKL in the germline V gene. V lost 1 base to trimming and J lost 14 bases; unmatched junction nucleotides: 10. The CDR3 is 14 amino acids. CDR3 amino acids: CASSQGPDRDFKFF. CDR3 nucleotides: TGCGCCAGCAGCCAAGGCCCGGACAGGGATTTTAAGTTCTTC.

The rearrangement joins TRBV10-1 to TRBJ2-2; no clear D gene. The CDR3 contains 13 residues. The V and J ends lost 5 bases and 7 bases respectively, with 11 bases between them. Germline CDR1 reads WNHNN; CDR2 reads SYGVQD (reference sequence). The CDR3 sequence: CASSQSGIGELFF. CDR3 DNA: TGCGCCAGCAGTCAAAGTGGAATCGGGGAGCTGTTTTTT.

This chain links TRBV10-3 with TRBJ1-5, with D possibly TRBD1 on 6 matching bases. The CDR3 is made up of 14 amino acids. CDR1 is ENHRY, CDR2 SYGVKD, per germline. V was pared by 6 bases and J by 5 bases, with 14 bases between. CDR3 nucleotides: TGTGCCATCAGCGAAGGGGGAACGGATCAGCCCCAGCATTTT. Amino acids: CAISEGGTDQPQHF.